This TCR beta chain was recorded in a study of cytomegalovirus exposure and HLA in healthy donors. General observations from the study: In a later analysis, TCR beta V- and J-gene trimming showed a link to a missense DCLRE1C variant. High specificity and sensitivity for cytomegalovirus status were reported for the classifier. In a later analysis, parvovirus B19, influenza, CMV and Epstein-Barr virus appeared linked to several top co-occurrence clusters. The study flagged approximately 180 TCR beta chains as cytomegalovirus-associated.

Germline values: CDR1 MNHEY, CDR2 SVGAGI. V lost 6 bases and J lost 3, with 14 bases in between. The CDR3 contains 14 residues. The PCR made use of 60 Vbeta and 13 Jbeta primers. Sequenced by immunoSEQ multiplex PCR; TCRdb stores in-frame clones only, minus some. The sample includes about 150,000 clones. On this clone: Its specificity is not known.

The receptor comes from a woman aged 50 to 65 in good health and CMV-seronegative. V usage is TRBV6-5 and J usage is TRBJ1-1, with D perhaps matching TRBD1 (5 bases). Sequencing was carried out using PBMCs. This CDR3 reads CASRPGWGDTEAFF. DNA for the CDR3: TGTGCCAGCAGGCCCGGGTGGGGGGACACTGAAGCTTTCTTT.